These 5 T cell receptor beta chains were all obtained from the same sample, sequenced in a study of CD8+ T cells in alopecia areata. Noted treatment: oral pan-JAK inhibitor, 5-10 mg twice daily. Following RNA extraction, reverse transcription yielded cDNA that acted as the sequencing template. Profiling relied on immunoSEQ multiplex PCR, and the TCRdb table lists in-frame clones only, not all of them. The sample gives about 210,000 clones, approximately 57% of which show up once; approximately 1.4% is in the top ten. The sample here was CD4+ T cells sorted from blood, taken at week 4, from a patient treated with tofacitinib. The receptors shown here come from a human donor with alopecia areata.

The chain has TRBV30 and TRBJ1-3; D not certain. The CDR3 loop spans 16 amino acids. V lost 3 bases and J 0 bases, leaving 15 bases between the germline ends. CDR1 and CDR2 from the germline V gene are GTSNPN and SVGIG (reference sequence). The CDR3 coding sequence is TGTGCCTGGAGAGGGTTCAGGAAAAACTCTGGAAACACCATATATTTT. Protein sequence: CAWRGFRKNSGNTIYF.

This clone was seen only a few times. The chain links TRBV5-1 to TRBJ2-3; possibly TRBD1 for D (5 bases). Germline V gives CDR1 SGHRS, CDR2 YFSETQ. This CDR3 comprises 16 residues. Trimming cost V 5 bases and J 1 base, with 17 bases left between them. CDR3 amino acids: CASRLFQGVGTDTQYF. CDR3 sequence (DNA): TGCGCCAGCAGATTATTCCAGGGCGTTGGCACAGATACGCAGTATTTT.

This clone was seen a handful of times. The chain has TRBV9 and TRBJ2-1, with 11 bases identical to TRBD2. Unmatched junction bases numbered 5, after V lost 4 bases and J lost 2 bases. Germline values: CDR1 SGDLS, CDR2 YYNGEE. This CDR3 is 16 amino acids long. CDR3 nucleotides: TGTGCCAGCAGCCCCGGGACTAGCGGTACCTACAATGAGCAGTTCTTC. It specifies CASSPGTSGTYNEQFF.

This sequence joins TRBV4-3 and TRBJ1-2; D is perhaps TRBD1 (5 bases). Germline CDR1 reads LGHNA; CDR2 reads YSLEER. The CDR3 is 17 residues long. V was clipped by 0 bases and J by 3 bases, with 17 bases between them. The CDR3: CASSQDPGVRVDYGYTF. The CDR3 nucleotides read TGCGCCAGCAGCCAAGATCCGGGGGTGAGGGTGGACTATGGCTACACCTTC.

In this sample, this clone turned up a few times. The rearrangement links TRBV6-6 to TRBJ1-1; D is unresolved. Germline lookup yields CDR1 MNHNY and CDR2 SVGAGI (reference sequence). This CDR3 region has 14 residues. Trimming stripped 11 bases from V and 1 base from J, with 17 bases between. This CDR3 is CAACKEGSNTEAFF. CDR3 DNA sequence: TGTGCCGCATGTAAGGAGGGTTCGAACACTGAAGCTTTCTTT.